This TCR beta chain was identified during a study of blood T cell repertoires in COVID-19. Study-level background: The United States, Italy and Spain were the sources of the acute and convalescent COVID-19 samples. T cells, B-cell-depleted T cells, or PBMCs supplied cDNA or gDNA.

Losses at the gene ends were 5 bases for V and 0 bases for J; bases not matched to a gene: 8. The CDR3 is 15 amino acids. Germline V gene lookup returns CDR1 SQVTM and CDR2 ANQGSEA. Per the study methods: Quantification of nucleated cells was approximated via reference gene primer amplification. Sequencing used immunoSEQ multiplex PCR; TCRdb keeps in-frame clones, though not all of them. The DNA was the basis for D and trimming; V, J and clone size are from that table. The top ten hold roughly 3.1% of the sample, which has around 230,000 clones, approximately 83% seen once. Living in about two dozen US areas, the participants were between about 18 and 100 years of age.

The sequencing sample was made of PBMCs or T cells enriched from blood (not recorded which). The sequence was obtained from a woman aged 35 to 49 with acute COVID-19. The chain joins TRBV29-1 to TRBJ1-1, with 8 positions matching TRBD1. The DNA of the CDR3 is TGCAGCGTTTATCAGGGGGCCACTCTGAACACTGAAGCTTTCTTT. This codes for CSVYQGATLNTEAFF.